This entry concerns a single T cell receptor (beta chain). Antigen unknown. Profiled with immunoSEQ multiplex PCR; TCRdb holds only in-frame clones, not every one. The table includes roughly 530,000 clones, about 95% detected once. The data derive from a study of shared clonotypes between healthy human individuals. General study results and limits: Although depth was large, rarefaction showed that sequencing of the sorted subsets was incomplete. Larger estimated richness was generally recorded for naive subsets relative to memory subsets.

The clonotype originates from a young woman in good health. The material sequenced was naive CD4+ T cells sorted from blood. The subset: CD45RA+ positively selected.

The CDR3: CASSQVVSLSMGNEQFF. CDR3 DNA: TGCGCCAGCAGCCAAGTAGTAAGCCTGTCCATGGGGAATGAGCAGTTCTTC. The chain joins TRBV4-1 to TRBJ2-1; D gene unclear. This CDR3 region has 17 residues. CDR1 is MGHRA, CDR2 YSYEKL, per germline. The germline V and J ends were trimmed by 1 base and 7 bases, with 20 bases remaining between them.